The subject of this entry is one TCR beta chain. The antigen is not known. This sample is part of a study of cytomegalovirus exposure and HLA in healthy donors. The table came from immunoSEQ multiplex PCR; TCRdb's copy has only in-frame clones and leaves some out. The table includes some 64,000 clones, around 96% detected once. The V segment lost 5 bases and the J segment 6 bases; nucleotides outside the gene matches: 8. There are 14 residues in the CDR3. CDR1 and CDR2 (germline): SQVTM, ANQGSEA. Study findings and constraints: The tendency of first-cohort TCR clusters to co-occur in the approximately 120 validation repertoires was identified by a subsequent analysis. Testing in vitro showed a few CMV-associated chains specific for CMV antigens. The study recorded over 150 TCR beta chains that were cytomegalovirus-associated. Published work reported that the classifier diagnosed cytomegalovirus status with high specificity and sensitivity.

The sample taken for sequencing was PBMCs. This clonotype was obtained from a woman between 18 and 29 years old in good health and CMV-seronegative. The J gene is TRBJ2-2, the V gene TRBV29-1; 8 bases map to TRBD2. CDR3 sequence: CSVTGLVGSGELFF. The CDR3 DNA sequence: TGCAGCGTTACGGGACTAGTTGGCTCCGGGGAGCTGTTTTTT.